The next 20 T cell receptor beta chains were all read from a single sample in a study of blood T cells in healthy people across ages. With a J-beta primer mix and a sample-barcoded 5' primer, a second PCR ran 7 to 11 cycles. TCRdb re-derived calls from the 5' RACE reads in MiXCR, one entry per CDR3 protein. Among 890,000 or so distinct CDR3 sequences, about 59% were seen once, and the ten largest hold 25% to 35%. Sequencing used blood. The origin of the receptors is a man between 25 and 39 years old in good health.

V and J are TRBV10-3 and TRBJ2-5, with D tentatively TRBD1 (6 bases). Germline CDR1 ENHRY, CDR2 SYGVKD. The germline V and J ends were trimmed by 4 bases and 6 bases, with 15 bases remaining between them. The CDR3 totals 14 residues. CDR3 in amino acids: CAISADRQEQTQYF. As DNA, the CDR3 is TGTGCCATCAGTGCGGACAGACAAGAGCAGACCCAGTACTTC.

This clonotype has just a few counts. The chain joins TRBV12-3 or TRBV12-4 to TRBJ1-2; possibly TRBD1 for D (6 bases). The CDR3 covers 14 residues. Trimming left V 10 bases short and J 2 bases short, with 17 bases between. The CDR3 spells CATQRGEANYGYTF. DNA of the CDR3: TGTGCCACCCAGAGGGGGGAAGCCAACTATGGCTACACCTTC.

J is TRBJ2-3 and V is TRBV5-1, with 7 bases aligning to TRBD2. The V segment lost 7 bases and the J segment 3 bases; nucleotides outside the gene matches: 8. There are 14 residues in the CDR3. Germline values: CDR1 SGHRS, CDR2 YFSETQ. CDR3 region: CASAWREGTDTQYF. The CDR3 DNA sequence: TGCGCCAGCGCATGGAGGGAGGGGACAGATACGCAGTATTTT.

The V gene is TRBV20-1, the J gene TRBJ2-7; D remains unclear. Germline lookup yields CDR1 DFQATT and CDR2 SNEGSKA (reference sequence). The CDR3 length is 14 residues. V lost 1 base and J 2 bases, leaving 12 bases between the germline ends. The CDR3 loop reads CSARGASYTYEQYF. The CDR3 region has the DNA TGCAGTGCTAGAGGGGCCAGTTATACCTACGAGCAGTACTTC.

The chain recombines TRBV7-9 with TRBJ2-7; D is undetermined. With 5 bases removed from V and 5 bases from J, the gap between germline ends came to 13 bases. Germline CDR1 and CDR2: SEHNR and FQNEAQ (reference sequence). This CDR3 comprises 13 residues. As DNA, the CDR3 is TGTGCCAGCAGCGTAGGACCTACCGACGAGCAGTACTTC. Translating it yields CASSVGPTDEQYF. Drawing the rest from reference TRBV7-9 and TRBJ2-7, the complete variable domain is DTGVSQNPRHKITKRGQNVTFRCDPISEHNRLYWYRQTLGQGPEFLTYFQNEAQLEKSRLLSDRFSAERPKGSFSTLEIQRTEQGDSAMYLCASSVGPTDEQYFGPGTRLTVT.

The rearrangement joins TRBV11-2 to TRBJ2-3, with 9 bases fitting TRBD2. This CDR3 has 11 residues. In germline, CDR1 is SGHAT, CDR2 FQNNGV. CDR3 nucleotide sequence: TGTGCTACCGGGACTAGCGATACGCAGTATTTT. It encodes CATGTSDTQYF.

CDR3 nucleotides: TGTGCCAGCAGCTTAGATCTAGCGCTATACAATGAGCAGTTCTTC. Translated, it gives CASSLDLALYNEQFF. The rearrangement joins TRBV7-2 to TRBJ2-1; the D gene is possibly TRBD2 (6 bases). This CDR3 comprises 15 residues. CDR1 is SGHTA and CDR2 is FQGNSA in the germline V gene. Trimming cost V 1 base and J 4 bases, with 11 bases left between them. Together with reference TRBV7-2 and TRBJ2-1, the CDR3 gives the full variable domain: GAGVSQSPSNKVTEKGKDVELRCDPISGHTALYWYRQSLGQGLEFLIYFQGNSAPDKSGLPSDRFSAERTGGSVSTLTIQRTQQEDSAVYLCASSLDLALYNEQFFGPGTRLTVL.

The J gene is TRBJ2-1, the V gene TRBV6-2 or TRBV6-3, with 11 bases that match TRBD2. Trimming removed 0 bases from V and 4 bases from J; junction bases left unmatched: 2. Germline loops: CDR1 MNHEY, CDR2 SVGEGT. The CDR3 sequence is 16 residues long. The chain's CDR3 is CASSYSPSGGYNEQFF. The DNA of the CDR3 is TGTGCCAGCAGTTACTCGCCTAGCGGGGGGTACAATGAGCAGTTCTTC.

The chain recombines TRBV7-6 with TRBJ1-4; D not certain. The CDR3 has 12 residues. Germline loops: CDR1 SGHVS, CDR2 FNYEAQ. V dropped 3 bases and J dropped 8 bases, with 7 bases sitting between them. The CDR3 protein is CASSLASEKLFF. DNA for the CDR3: TGTGCCAGCAGCTTGGCTTCGGAAAAACTGTTTTTT.

J is TRBJ1-2 and V is TRBV7-9; 9 positions agree with TRBD1. The CDR3 covers 15 residues. CDR1 is SEHNR, CDR2 FQNEAQ, per germline (reference sequence). V was pared by 5 bases and J by 4 bases, with 8 bases of the junction left unmatched. The CDR3 DNA follows: TGTGCCAGCAGCGCCGGGACAGGGATAAGCTATGGCTACACCTTC. Translating gives CASSAGTGISYGYTF.

This chain uses TRBV10-3 with TRBJ2-1, with 8 positions matching TRBD2. V shed 6 bases and J 3 bases; nucleotides not matched to a gene: 4. CDR1 and CDR2 from the germline V gene are ENHRY and SYGVKD. The CDR3 loop spans 14 amino acids. This CDR3 is CAISTGTSYNEQFF. CDR3 coding DNA: TGTGCCATCAGCACCGGGACTAGCTACAATGAGCAGTTCTTC.

The genes are TRBV5-6 and TRBJ2-5; no firm D call. The DNA end is more similar to TRBJ2-7, so the J call may be wrong. CDR1 SGHDT and CDR2 YYEEEE come from the germline V gene. CDR3 length: 12 amino acids. CDR3 in DNA: TGTGCCAGCAGCTTCGCCGCGGCCGAGCAGTACTTC. Its translation: CASSFAAAEQYF.

The V call is TRBV6-6, the J call TRBJ1-5; D may be TRBD1 (6 bases). This CDR3 is built from 17 residues. Trimming removed 3 bases at V and 0 bases at J, with 15 bases between. Germline V CDR1 and CDR2: MNHNY, SVGAGI (reference sequence). The CDR3 loop is CASSYRGGLYSNQPQHF. CDR3 in DNA: TGTGCCAGCAGTTATCGGGGGGGGCTTTATAGCAATCAGCCCCAGCATTTT.

The chain has TRBV28 and TRBJ2-1, with 9 nucleotides matching TRBD2. The trim removed 5 bases at V and 5 bases at J, leaving 13 bases unmatched. The CDR3 extends over 17 amino acids. Germline V gene data show CDR1 as MDHEN and CDR2 as SYDVKM. CDR3 region: CASSPSPSGDSNNEQFF. The CDR3 DNA sequence: TGTGCCAGCAGTCCATCTCCTAGCGGGGATTCAAACAATGAGCAGTTCTTC.

A word on this clonotype: At one end the junction does not follow the germline gene, possibly because of a read error. The chain is built from TRBV29-1 and TRBJ2-3; D is undetermined. Germline-derived CDR1 and CDR2 are SQVTM and ANQGSEA. This CDR3 contains 10 residues. CDR3 nucleotides: TGCAACGTTGATCAGTCGACGCAGTATTTT. Translating gives CNVDQSTQYF.

Worth noting for this clonotype: Its ends do not fully match the called genes, so a read error is possible. The genes are TRBV7-7 and TRBJ2-7; weak D call: TRBD1 (7 bases). The CDR3 consists of 13 residues. Per germline, CDR1 SSHAT and CDR2 FNYEAQ (reference sequence). The CDR3, as DNA: TGTGCTAGCAGCGCGGGACAGCCGGGGGAGCAGTACTTC. Residues: CASSAGQPGEQYF.

This clonotype was seen only a few times. The chain carries TRBV29-1 and TRBJ1-2; no firm D call. The CDR3 is 11 residues long. CDR1 and CDR2 (germline): SQVTM, ANQGSEA. V lost 3 bases and J lost 8, with 10 bases in between. The CDR3 protein is CSVEQAQGYTF. The DNA of the CDR3 is TGCAGCGTTGAGCAAGCTCAAGGCTACACCTTC.

This chain connects TRBV9 to TRBJ1-2, with D uncertain. Germline assignment: CDR1 SGDLS and CDR2 YYNGEE. V was clipped by 3 bases and J by 4 bases, with 4 bases between them. The CDR3 runs to 11 residues. The CDR3 sequence is CASSGVYGYTF. The CDR3 bases are TGTGCCAGCAGCGGGGTCTATGGCTACACCTTC.

This sequence joins TRBV12-3 or TRBV12-4 and TRBJ2-2; D remains ambiguous. CDR3 size: 15 residues. Between the trimmed V and J ends, which lost 4 bases and 6 bases, there was a span of 15 bases. CDR3 loop: CASSSVPNRAGELFF. The CDR3 DNA reads as TGTGCCAGCAGTTCAGTCCCGAACCGAGCCGGGGAGCTGTTTTTT.

This clonotype was seen just once. V is TRBV5-1 and J is TRBJ2-1; D remains unclear. Germline V gene data show CDR1 as SGHRS and CDR2 as YFSETQ. The CDR3 contains 15 residues. V dropped 4 bases and J dropped 0 bases, with 11 bases sitting between them. In nucleotides, the CDR3 is TGCGCCAGCAGCCCGATACAGAGCTCCTACAATGAGCAGTTCTTC. Translating it yields CASSPIQSSYNEQFF.